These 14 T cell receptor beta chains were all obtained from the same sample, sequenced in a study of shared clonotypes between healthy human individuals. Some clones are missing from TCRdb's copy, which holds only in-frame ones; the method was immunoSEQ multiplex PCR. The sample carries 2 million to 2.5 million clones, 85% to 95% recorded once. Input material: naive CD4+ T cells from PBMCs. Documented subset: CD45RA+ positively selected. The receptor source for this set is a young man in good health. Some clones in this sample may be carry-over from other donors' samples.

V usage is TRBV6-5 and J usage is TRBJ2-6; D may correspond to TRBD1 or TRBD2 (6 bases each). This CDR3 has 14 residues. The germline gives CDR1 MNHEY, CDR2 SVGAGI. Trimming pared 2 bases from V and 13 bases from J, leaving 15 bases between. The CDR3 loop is CASSYDGGLRVLTF. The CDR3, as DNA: TGTGCCAGCAGTTACGATGGGGGGCTTCGGGTCCTGACTTTC.

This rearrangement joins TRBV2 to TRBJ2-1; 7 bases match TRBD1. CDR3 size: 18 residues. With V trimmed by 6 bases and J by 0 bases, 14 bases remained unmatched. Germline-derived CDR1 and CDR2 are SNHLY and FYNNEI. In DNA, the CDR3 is TGTGCCAGCAGCTACAGACAGGGTCCCTCCAGCTCCTACAATGAGCAGTTCTTC. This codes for CASSYRQGPSSSYNEQFF.

The CDR3 region has the DNA TGTGCCAGCAGTCAGAGCAGGGTAGAGACCCAGTACTTC. Translated, it gives CASSQSRVETQYF. This chain links TRBV27 with TRBJ2-5; maybe TRBD1 (5 bases). Germline-derived CDR1 and CDR2 are MNHEY and SMNVEV (reference sequence). V was trimmed by 5 bases and J by 4 bases, leaving 11 bases between them. CDR3 length: 13 amino acids.

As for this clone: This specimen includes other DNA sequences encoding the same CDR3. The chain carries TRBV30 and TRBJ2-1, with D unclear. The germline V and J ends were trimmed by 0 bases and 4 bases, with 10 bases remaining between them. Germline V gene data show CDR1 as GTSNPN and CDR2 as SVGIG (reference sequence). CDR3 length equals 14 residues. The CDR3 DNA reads TGTGCCTGGAGTGTACGCGGCCTTTACAATGAGCAGTTCTTC. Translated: CAWSVRGLYNEQFF.

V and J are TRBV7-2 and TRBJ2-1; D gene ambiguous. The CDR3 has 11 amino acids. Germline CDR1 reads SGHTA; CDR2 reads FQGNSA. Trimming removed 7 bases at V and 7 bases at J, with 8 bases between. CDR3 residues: CASTTGNEQFF. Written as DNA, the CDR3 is TGTGCCAGCACTACTGGGAATGAGCAGTTCTTC. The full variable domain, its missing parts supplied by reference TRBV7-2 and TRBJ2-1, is GAGVSQSPSNKVTEKGKDVELRCDPISGHTALYWYRQSLGQGLEFLIYFQGNSAPDKSGLPSDRFSAERTGGSVSTLTIQRTQQEDSAVYLCASTTGNEQFFGPGTRLTVL.

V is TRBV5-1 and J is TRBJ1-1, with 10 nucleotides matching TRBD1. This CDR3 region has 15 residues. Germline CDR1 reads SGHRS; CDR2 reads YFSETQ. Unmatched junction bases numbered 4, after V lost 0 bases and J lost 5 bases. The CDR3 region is CASSLAWTGGTEAFF. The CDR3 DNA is TGCGCCAGCAGCTTGGCATGGACAGGGGGGACTGAAGCTTTCTTT.

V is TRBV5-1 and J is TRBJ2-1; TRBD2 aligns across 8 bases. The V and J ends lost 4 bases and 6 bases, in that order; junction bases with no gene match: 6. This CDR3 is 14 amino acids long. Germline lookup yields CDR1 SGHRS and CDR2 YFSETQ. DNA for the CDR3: TGCGCCAGCAGCCAGTCGGGACTAGGCAATGAGCAGTTCTTC. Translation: CASSQSGLGNEQFF.

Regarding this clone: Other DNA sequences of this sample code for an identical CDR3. The CDR3 sequence is CASSSGGVYGYTF. As DNA, the CDR3 is TGTGCCAGCAGTTCGGGAGGGGTCTATGGCTACACCTTC. The J gene is TRBJ1-2, the V gene TRBV28, with D maybe TRBD1 (5 bases). Looked up from germline, CDR1 is MDHEN and CDR2 is SYDVKM. V lost 4 bases and J 4 bases, leaving 10 bases between the germline ends. CDR3 length equals 13 residues.

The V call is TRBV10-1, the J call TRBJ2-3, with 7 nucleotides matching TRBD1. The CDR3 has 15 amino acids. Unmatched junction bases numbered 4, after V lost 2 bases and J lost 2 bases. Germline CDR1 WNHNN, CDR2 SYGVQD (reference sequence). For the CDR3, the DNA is TGCGCCAGCAGTGAGAACAGGGGATTCACAGATACGCAGTATTTT. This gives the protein CASSENRGFTDTQYF.

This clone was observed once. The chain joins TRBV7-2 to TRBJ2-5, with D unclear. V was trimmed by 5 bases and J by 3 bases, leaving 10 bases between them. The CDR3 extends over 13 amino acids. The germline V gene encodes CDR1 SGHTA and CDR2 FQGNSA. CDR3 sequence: CASSVRVEETQYF. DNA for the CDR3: TGTGCCAGCAGCGTCCGGGTCGAAGAGACCCAGTACTTC.

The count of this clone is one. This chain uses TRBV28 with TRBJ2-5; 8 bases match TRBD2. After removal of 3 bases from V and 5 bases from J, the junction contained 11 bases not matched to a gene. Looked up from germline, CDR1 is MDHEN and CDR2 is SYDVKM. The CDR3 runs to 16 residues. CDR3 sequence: CASSFSSREGRETQYF. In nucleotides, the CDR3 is TGTGCCAGCAGTTTTAGCTCCCGGGAGGGCCGTGAGACCCAGTACTTC.

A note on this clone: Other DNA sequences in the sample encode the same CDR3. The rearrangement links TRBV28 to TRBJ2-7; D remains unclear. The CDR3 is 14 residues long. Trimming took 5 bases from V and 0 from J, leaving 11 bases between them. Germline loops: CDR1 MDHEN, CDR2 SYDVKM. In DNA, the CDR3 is TGTGCCAGCAGTCCACCCTCCGGCTCCTACGAGCAGTACTTC. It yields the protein CASSPPSGSYEQYF.

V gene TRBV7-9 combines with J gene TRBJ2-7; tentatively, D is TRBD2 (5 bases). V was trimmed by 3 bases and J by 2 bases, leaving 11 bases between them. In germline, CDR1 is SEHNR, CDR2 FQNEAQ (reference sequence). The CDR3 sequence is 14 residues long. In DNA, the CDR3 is TGTGCCAGCAGCTTCGGACTGAGTACCTACGAGCAGTACTTC. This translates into CASSFGLSTYEQYF.

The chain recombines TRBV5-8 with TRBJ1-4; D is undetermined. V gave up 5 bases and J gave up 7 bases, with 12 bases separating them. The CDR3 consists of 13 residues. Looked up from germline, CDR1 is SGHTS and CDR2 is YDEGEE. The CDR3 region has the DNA TGTGCCAGCAGTTTATATACGGGTGAAAAACTGTTTTTT. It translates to CASSLYTGEKLFF.